The entry that follows covers one T cell receptor beta chain sequence. Trimming cost V 2 bases and J 5 bases; bases outside gene matches: 10. This CDR3 contains 16 residues. Per the germline V gene, CDR1 is SGHNT and CDR2 is YYREEE (reference sequence). The entry originates in a study of T cells in localized non-small cell lung cancer. Here immunoSEQ multiplex PCR was the method, and the copy in TCRdb shows in-frame clones only, minus some. The sample records 55,000 to 65,000 clones, about 90% being singletons. V is TRBV5-4 and J is TRBJ2-5; 9 nucleotides align to TRBD1. The input for sequencing was peripheral blood, taken before any cancer treatment. This receptor was taken from a man between 35 and 75 years old with stage I squamous cell lung carcinoma. CDR3 residues: CASSFRTGAGGETQYF. The CDR3 region has the DNA TGTGCCAGCAGCTTTCGGACAGGGGCGGGCGGGGAGACCCAGTACTTC.